Reported below is one T cell receptor (beta chain). Antigen unknown. There are 12 residues in the CDR3. Per the germline V gene, CDR1 is SNHLY and CDR2 is FYNNEI. The V and J ends lost 8 bases and 3 bases respectively, with 11 bases between them. The data originate from a study of beta chain features in type 1 diabetes. Investigators reverse transcribed all isolated RNA, so they sequenced expressed TCRB transcripts. There were approximately 3.7 million reads on average in the naive, central memory and regulatory T cell samples. Profiled with immunoSEQ multiplex PCR; TCRdb holds only in-frame clones, not every one. The sample yields under 400,000 clones, about 19% seen once. One heparinised blood draw, averaging around 0.12 L, came from each donor. Post-sort purity exceeded 95% for all sorted populations. General study points: For patients, the naive, central memory and Treg TCRB repertoires appeared more alike than for healthy donors.

The chain joins TRBV2 to TRBJ2-7; weak D call: TRBD2 (5 bases). This sequence was found in a young woman in good health. The sequenced sample was naive CD4+ T cells from blood. The CDR3 coding sequence is TGTGCCAGCCAGGCACTAGTCTACGAGCAGTACTTC. Translated, it gives CASQALVYEQYF.